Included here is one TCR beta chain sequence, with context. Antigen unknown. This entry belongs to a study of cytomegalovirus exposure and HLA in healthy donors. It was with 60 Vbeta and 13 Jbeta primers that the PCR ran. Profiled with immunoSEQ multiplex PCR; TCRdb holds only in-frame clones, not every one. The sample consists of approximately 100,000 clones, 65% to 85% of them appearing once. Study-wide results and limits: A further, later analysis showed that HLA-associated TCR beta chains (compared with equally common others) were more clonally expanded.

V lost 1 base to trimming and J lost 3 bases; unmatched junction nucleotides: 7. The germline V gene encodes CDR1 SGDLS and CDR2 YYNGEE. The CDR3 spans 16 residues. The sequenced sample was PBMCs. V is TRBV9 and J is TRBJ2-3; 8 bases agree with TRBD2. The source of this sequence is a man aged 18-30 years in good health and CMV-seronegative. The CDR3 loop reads CASSVLSSGGTDTQYF. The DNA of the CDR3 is TGTGCCAGCAGCGTACTTTCAAGCGGGGGAACAGATACGCAGTATTTT.